These 30 T cell receptor beta chains came from one sample sequenced in a study of blood T cell repertoires in COVID-19. The data were produced by immunoSEQ multiplex PCR, yet TCRdb's version contains in-frame clones alone and is incomplete. Of some 370,000 clones in the sample, 80% to 85% were seen once. What was sequenced was PBMCs or T cells enriched from blood (not recorded which). Every receptor here comes from a woman in her forties or fifties who had recovered from COVID-19.

V usage is TRBV5-4 and J usage is TRBJ2-1, with a possible D match to TRBD1 (6 bases). Germline V lookup: CDR1 SGHNT, CDR2 YYREEE (reference sequence). V dropped 3 bases and J dropped 0 bases, with 19 bases sitting between them. The CDR3 totals 18 residues. This CDR3 reads CASSWKGGGGSSYNEQFF. CDR3 DNA sequence: TGTGCCAGCAGCTGGAAAGGGGGTGGTGGGAGCTCCTACAATGAGCAGTTCTTC.

V and J are TRBV4-2 and TRBJ2-7; a weak D match, TRBD2 (7 bases). The CDR3 sequence is 15 residues long. The germline V gene encodes CDR1 LGHNA and CDR2 YNFKEQ. The ends were cut back, 2 bases at V and 4 bases at J, with 15 bases in the middle. CDR3 DNA sequence: TGTGCCAGCAGCCAATTAGAGGGGGGGAAGTACGAGCAGTACTTC. Its translation is CASSQLEGGKYEQYF.

In this sample, this clone turned up once. The gene calls are TRBV4-2 and TRBJ1-2, with D perhaps matching TRBD1 (5 bases). V lost 4 bases and J 1 base, leaving 7 bases between the germline ends. CDR1 and CDR2 (germline): LGHNA, YNFKEQ. The CDR3 runs to 13 residues. The chain's CDR3 is CASSPQGNYGYTF. The CDR3 region has the DNA TGTGCCAGCAGCCCGCAGGGTAACTATGGCTACACCTTC.

V usage is TRBV23-1 and J usage is TRBJ2-7, with D possibly being TRBD2 (5 bases). TRBV23-1 falls under the ORF class, with uncertain function. This CDR3 region has 15 residues. V was cut by 2 bases and J by 7 bases, with 18 bases left in between. DNA for the CDR3: TGCGCCAGCAGTCAAGGTGTTGGGAGATGGGCTGAGCAGTACTTC. Protein sequence: CASSQGVGRWAEQYF.

CDR3 nucleotides: TGTGCCAGTAGCCTCGGGGGGGTAGCTGGAAACACCATATATTTT. Its translation is CASSLGGVAGNTIYF. The chain recombines TRBV19 with TRBJ1-3, with D possibly TRBD1 on 5 matching bases. This CDR3 spans 15 amino acids. Germline assignment: CDR1 LNHDA and CDR2 SQIVND (reference sequence). V lost 6 bases to trimming and J lost 2 bases, with 14 bases between them. Using reference TRBV19 and TRBJ1-3 for the parts outside the CDR3, the full variable domain is DGGITQSPKYLFRKEGQNVTLSCEQNLNHDAMYWYRQDPGQGLRLIYYSQIVNDFQKGDIAEGYSVSREKKESFPLTVTSAQKNPTAFYLCASSLGGVAGNTIYFGEGSWLTVV.

The chain has TRBV10-3 and TRBJ1-1; TRBD1 is a possible D gene (6 bases). V lost 4 bases to trimming and J lost 4 bases, with 16 bases between them. CDR1 is ENHRY, CDR2 SYGVKD, per germline. This CDR3 contains 15 residues. CDR3 sequence: CAISGTGQGFTEAFF. The CDR3 DNA reads TGTGCCATCAGTGGGACGGGACAAGGATTCACTGAAGCTTTCTTT.

The chain is built from TRBV7-2 and TRBJ1-2, with unresolved D. The V and J ends lost 3 bases and 7 bases respectively, with 9 bases between them. This CDR3 has 12 residues. The germline gives CDR1 SGHTA, CDR2 FQGNSA. CDR3 bases: TGTGCCAGCAGCTTTAGGGAGGGTGGCTACACCTTC. Its translation is CASSFREGGYTF.

This chain links TRBV11-2 with TRBJ2-1; D is unclear. V dropped 5 bases and J dropped 8 bases, with 16 bases sitting between them. Germline values: CDR1 SGHAT, CDR2 FQNNGV. The CDR3 has 14 amino acids. This CDR3 is CASSPLSGNYEQFF. CDR3 coding DNA: TGTGCCAGCAGCCCACTCTCGGGTAATTATGAGCAGTTCTTC. Using reference TRBV11-2 and TRBJ2-1 for the parts outside the CDR3, the full variable domain is EAGVAQSPRYKIIEKRQSVAFWCNPISGHATLYWYQQILGQGPKLLIQFQNNGVVDDSQLPKDRFSAERLKGVDSTLKIQPAKLEDSAVYLCASSPLSGNYEQFFGPGTRLTVL.

The chain has TRBV3-1 (or the pseudogene TRBV3-2) and TRBJ1-6; TRBD1 agrees at 7 bases. In germline, CDR1 is LGHDT, CDR2 YNNKEL (reference sequence). CDR3 length equals 16 residues. V shed 1 base and J 7 bases; nucleotides not matched to a gene: 7. The CDR3 here is CASSQAPGQENSPLHF. Written as DNA, the CDR3 is TGTGCCAGCAGCCAAGCCCCAGGACAGGAGAATTCACCCCTCCACTTT.

The chain uses TRBV6-5 and TRBJ1-1; D might be TRBD1 (6 bases). CDR3 size: 14 residues. Germline assignment: CDR1 MNHEY and CDR2 SVGAGI. V shed 5 bases and J shed 5 bases, with 15 bases lying between them. The CDR3 here is CASSTRKGETEAFF. CDR3 nucleotide sequence: TGTGCCAGCAGTACGCGGAAGGGGGAAACTGAAGCTTTCTTT.

The chain has TRBV9 and TRBJ1-1, with TRBD1 as a possible D gene (6 bases). The CDR3 runs to 14 residues. Germline V lookup: CDR1 SGDLS, CDR2 YYNGEE. V was trimmed by 1 base and J by 1 base, leaving 8 bases between them. The CDR3: CASSVPDRNTEAFF. CDR3 in DNA: TGTGCCAGCAGCGTACCGGACAGGAACACTGAAGCTTTCTTT.

The V gene is TRBV29-1, the J gene TRBJ1-2; TRBD1 is a possible D gene (6 bases). V was trimmed by 7 bases and J by 4 bases, leaving 16 bases between them. CDR3 length: 13 residues. The germline V gene encodes CDR1 SQVTM and CDR2 ANQGSEA. The CDR3: CSAKQGTGYGYTF. The DNA of the CDR3 is TGCAGCGCCAAGCAGGGGACGGGCTATGGCTACACCTTC.

The DNA of the CDR3 is TGTGCCAGCAGCGAGGACACGGCTGAGCAGTTCTTC. Protein product: CASSEDTAEQFF. The genes are TRBV7-9 and TRBJ2-1, with a possible D match to TRBD1 (5 bases). CDR1 SEHNR and CDR2 FQNEAQ come from the germline V gene (reference sequence). The germline V and J ends were trimmed by 5 bases and 9 bases, with 11 bases remaining between them. There are 12 residues in the CDR3.

A remark on this clone: At one end the junction does not follow the germline gene, possibly because of a read error. The CDR3 spells CASSIDSGRASAGELFF. CDR3 bases: TGTGCCAGCAGCATAGATAGCGGGAGGGCCTCGGCCGGGGAGCTGTTTTTT. The chain employs TRBV11-2 and TRBJ2-2; TRBD2 matches 11 bases. From germline, CDR1 is SGHAT and CDR2 FQNNGV. The CDR3 length is 17 residues.

The chain is built from TRBV5-6 and TRBJ1-2; TRBD1 agrees at 10 bases. In germline, CDR1 is SGHDT, CDR2 YYEEEE. The CDR3 sequence is 16 residues long. The J segment lost 0 bases and the V segment lost 5 bases, leaving 7 bases of the junction unmatched. The CDR3 sequence is CASSSGTGVTNYGYTF. CDR3 DNA sequence: TGTGCCAGCAGTTCCGGGACAGGGGTTACTAACTATGGCTACACCTTC.

This chain uses TRBV7-9 with TRBJ2-1, with 10 bases aligning to TRBD1. V lost 3 bases and J lost 7; bases outside the gene matches: 18. This CDR3 region has 19 residues. Germline CDR1 reads SEHNR; CDR2 reads FQNEAQ (reference sequence). The DNA of the CDR3 is TGTGCCAGCAGCTTGATTCTCCGACAGGGGGCGAATTCTCATAATGAGCAGTTCTTC. Its translation: CASSLILRQGANSHNEQFF.

J is TRBJ2-1 and V is TRBV29-1, with a tentative D call TRBD2 (6 bases). CDR1 is SQVTM and CDR2 is ANQGSEA in the germline V gene. Trimming cost V 4 bases and J 0 bases, with 10 bases left between them. The CDR3 extends over 14 amino acids. The CDR3 DNA reads TGCAGCGTTGTTAGGGGAGGCTCCTACAATGAGCAGTTCTTC. Protein product: CSVVRGGSYNEQFF.

The chain is built from TRBV5-3 and TRBJ1-1; 11 bases agree with TRBD1. Being an ORF, TRBV5-3 has a function that is uncertain. The V and J ends lost 10 bases and 0 bases, in that order; junction bases with no gene match: 5. The CDR3 is made up of 14 amino acids. This chain's CDR3 is CAPGQGAMNTEAFF. The CDR3 nucleotides are TGTGCCCCCGGACAGGGGGCTATGAACACTGAAGCTTTCTTT.

The chain carries TRBV20-1 and TRBJ2-7; 10 positions agree with TRBD2. The V gene end was trimmed by 3 bases and the J gene end by 4 bases; junction bases not matched to a gene: 6. The CDR3 is 14 residues long. Looked up from germline, CDR1 is DFQATT and CDR2 is SNEGSKA (reference sequence). The DNA for the CDR3 is TGCAGTGCTAGTGCGAGCGGGGGGGCGTACGAGCAGTACTTC. It yields the protein CSASASGGAYEQYF.

J is TRBJ1-1 and V is TRBV27, with D hard to call. CDR1 and CDR2 (germline): MNHEY, SMNVEV (reference sequence). The CDR3 loop spans 14 amino acids. Trimming left V 3 bases short and J 1 base short, with 9 bases between. CDR3 region: CASSLGRENTEAFF. The CDR3 DNA reads as TGTGCCAGCAGTTTGGGTCGGGAGAACACTGAAGCTTTCTTT.

V usage is TRBV19 and J usage is TRBJ2-1, with TRBD2 matching over 9 bases. The germline V gene encodes CDR1 LNHDA and CDR2 SQIVND (reference sequence). This CDR3 comprises 14 residues. V shed 2 bases, J shed 7 bases, and the junction held 3 bases outside the gene matches. The CDR3 sequence is CASSILAGYNEQFF. The CDR3 DNA reads TGTGCCAGTAGTATACTAGCGGGATATAATGAGCAGTTCTTC.

The chain has TRBV6-5 and TRBJ2-1; D might be TRBD2 (5 bases). The CDR3 loop spans 16 amino acids. Trimming pared 0 bases from V and 8 bases from J, leaving 17 bases between. In germline, CDR1 is MNHEY, CDR2 SVGAGI. CDR3 amino acids: CASSYSRAASSYEQFF. In nucleotides, the CDR3 is TGTGCCAGCAGTTACTCGAGGGCCGCATCTTCATATGAGCAGTTCTTC.

The chain is built from TRBV5-4 and TRBJ1-1; TRBD1 is a possible D gene (6 bases). The germline V and J ends were trimmed by 4 bases and 0 bases, with 10 bases remaining between them. CDR1 SGHNT and CDR2 YYREEE come from the germline V gene (reference sequence). This CDR3 spans 14 amino acids. DNA of the CDR3: TGTGCCAGCAGCGGGGGGGCTGTGAACACTGAAGCTTTCTTT. Translating gives CASSGGAVNTEAFF.

The chain is built from TRBV5-6 and TRBJ2-7; 8 positions agree with TRBD1. Trimming at V came to 4 bases and at J to 5 bases, leaving 8 bases not matched to a gene. The V gene's germline CDR1 is SGHDT and CDR2 YYEEEE. This CDR3 spans 14 amino acids. The CDR3, as DNA: TGTGCCAGCAGCCAGCCAGGGGGCCGGAACGAGCAGTACTTC. Its translation is CASSQPGGRNEQYF.

The J gene is TRBJ2-1, the V gene TRBV4-1; D is undetermined. V dropped 0 bases and J dropped 1 base, with 7 bases sitting between them. The germline V gene encodes CDR1 MGHRA and CDR2 YSYEKL. The CDR3 has 15 amino acids. CDR3 sequence (DNA): TGCGCCAGCAGCCAAGATCTTACATCCTACAATGAGCAGTTCTTC. This gives the protein CASSQDLTSYNEQFF.

Remarks on this clone: The same CDR3 arises from other DNA sequences in this sample as well. The rearrangement uses TRBV5-1 and TRBJ1-1; tentative D call: TRBD1 (6 bases). CDR1 SGHRS and CDR2 YFSETQ come from the germline V gene. V lost 4 bases to trimming and J lost 8 bases, with 12 bases between them. The CDR3 extends over 12 amino acids. For the CDR3, the DNA is TGCGCCAGCAGCCCAGAGACAGGCGAAGCTTTCTTT. Translating gives CASSPETGEAFF.

The chain recombines TRBV5-1 with TRBJ1-1, with TRBD1 matching over 10 bases. The germline gives CDR1 SGHRS, CDR2 YFSETQ. V trimming: 4 bases; J trimming: 8 bases; junction bases outside the gene matches: 14. This CDR3 region has 16 residues. The CDR3 DNA is TGCGCCAGCAGCCACGGGACAGGGGCCGTTCTTGGGGAAGCTTTCTTT. It specifies CASSHGTGAVLGEAFF.

The chain combines TRBV3-1 (or the pseudogene TRBV3-2) with TRBJ2-2; D unresolved. Germline lookup yields CDR1 LGHDT and CDR2 YNNKEL (reference sequence). Trimming shortened V by 6 bases and J by 6 bases, and 11 bases separated the two germline ends. This CDR3 region has 13 residues. The chain's CDR3 is CASRPPSSGELFF. The CDR3 nucleotides read TGTGCCAGCAGACCCCCTAGTTCCGGGGAGCTGTTTTTT.

V gene TRBV4-3 combines with J gene TRBJ2-2, with a tentative D call TRBD2 (6 bases). This CDR3 has 16 amino acids. Trimming took 0 bases from V and 2 from J, leaving 10 bases between them. Germline V lookup: CDR1 LGHNA, CDR2 YSLEER. For the CDR3, the DNA is TGCGCCAGCAGCCAAGATGTGGGGGGAAACACCGGGGAGCTGTTTTTT. Its protein product is CASSQDVGGNTGELFF.

V gene TRBV7-2 combines with J gene TRBJ1-2, with 9 bases aligning to TRBD1. The V gene's germline CDR1 is SGHTA and CDR2 FQGNSA. This CDR3 is built from 15 residues. V lost 2 bases, J lost 5 bases, and 6 bases stayed unmatched. Here the CDR3 reads CASSLTGQGSYGYTF. CDR3 in DNA: TGTGCCAGCAGCTTAACGGGACAGGGCTCTTATGGCTACACCTTC.